This entry describes one T cell receptor (beta chain). This specimen belongs to a study of cytomegalovirus exposure and HLA in healthy donors. Primers for the PCR totalled 60 Vbeta and 13 Jbeta. The data were produced by immunoSEQ multiplex PCR, yet TCRdb's version contains in-frame clones alone and is incomplete. The repertoire holds about 270,000 clones, with 65% to 85% as singletons. The V gene's germline CDR1 is LGHNT and CDR2 FRNRAP. The CDR3 extends over 15 amino acids. V was trimmed by 3 bases and J by 3 bases, leaving 15 bases between them. The V call is TRBV12-5, the J call TRBJ2-7; perhaps TRBD2 as D (6 bases). Material: PBMCs. The TCR was taken from a female donor in good health and CMV-seronegative. The CDR3 region is CASGFGGNDIYEQYF. CDR3 coding DNA: TGTGCTAGTGGTTTTGGCGGGAATGACATCTACGAGCAGTACTTC.